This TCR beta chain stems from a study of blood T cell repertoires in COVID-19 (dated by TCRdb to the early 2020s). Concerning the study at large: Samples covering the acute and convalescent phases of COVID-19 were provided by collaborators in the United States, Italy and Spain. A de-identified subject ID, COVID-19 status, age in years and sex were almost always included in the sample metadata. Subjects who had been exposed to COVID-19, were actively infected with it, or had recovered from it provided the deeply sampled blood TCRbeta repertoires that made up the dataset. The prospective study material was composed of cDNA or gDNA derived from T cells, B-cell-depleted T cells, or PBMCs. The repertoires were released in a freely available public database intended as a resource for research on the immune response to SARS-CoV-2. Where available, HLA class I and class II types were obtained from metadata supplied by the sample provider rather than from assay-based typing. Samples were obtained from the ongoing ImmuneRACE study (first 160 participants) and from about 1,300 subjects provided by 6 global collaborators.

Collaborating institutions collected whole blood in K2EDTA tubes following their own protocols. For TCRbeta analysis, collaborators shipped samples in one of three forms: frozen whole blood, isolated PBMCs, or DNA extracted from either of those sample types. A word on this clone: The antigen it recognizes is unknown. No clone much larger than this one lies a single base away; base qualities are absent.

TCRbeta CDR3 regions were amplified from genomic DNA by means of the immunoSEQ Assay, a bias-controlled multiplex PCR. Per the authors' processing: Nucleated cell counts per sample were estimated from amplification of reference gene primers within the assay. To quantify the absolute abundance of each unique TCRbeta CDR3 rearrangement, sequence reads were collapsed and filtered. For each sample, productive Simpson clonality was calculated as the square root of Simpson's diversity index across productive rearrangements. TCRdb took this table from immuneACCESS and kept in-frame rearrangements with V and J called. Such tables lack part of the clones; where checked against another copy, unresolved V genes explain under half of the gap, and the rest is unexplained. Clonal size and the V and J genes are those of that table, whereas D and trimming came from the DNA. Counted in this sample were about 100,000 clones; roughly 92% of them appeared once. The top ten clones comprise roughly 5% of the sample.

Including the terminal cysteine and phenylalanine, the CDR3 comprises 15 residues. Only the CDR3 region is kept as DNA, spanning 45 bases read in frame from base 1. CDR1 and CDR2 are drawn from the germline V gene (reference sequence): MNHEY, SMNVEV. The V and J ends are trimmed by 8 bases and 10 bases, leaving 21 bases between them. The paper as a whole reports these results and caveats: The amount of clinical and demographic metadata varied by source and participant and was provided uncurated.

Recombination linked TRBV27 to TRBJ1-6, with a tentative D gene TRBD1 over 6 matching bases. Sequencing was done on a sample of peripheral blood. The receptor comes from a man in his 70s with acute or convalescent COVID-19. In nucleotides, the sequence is TGTGCCAGCTCAAAATCAAACCGGGACAACTCACCCCTCCACTTT. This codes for CASSKSNRDNSPLHF.